Presented here are 7 T cell receptor beta chains from one specimen sequenced in a study of beta chain features in type 1 diabetes. The whole isolated RNA underwent reverse transcription, so sequencing captured expressed TCRB transcripts. Measured with immunoSEQ multiplex PCR; TCRdb has only the in-frame clones, and not every one. Among 150,000 to 180,000 clones listed, less than 9.5% were seen once. The sample comprised central memory CD4+ T cells from blood. The source is a man aged 18 to 35 in good health.

This clone was observed a few times. The chain is built from TRBV28 and TRBJ1-5; 7 bases agree with TRBD1. Trimming removed 6 bases from V and 4 bases from J; junction bases left unmatched: 9. This CDR3 is 15 amino acids long. From germline, CDR1 is MDHEN and CDR2 SYDVKM. DNA of the CDR3: TGTGCCAGCAGCTATCCGGGACAGACTAATCAGCCCCAGCATTTT. Its protein product is CASSYPGQTNQPQHF.

This chain uses TRBV7-2 with TRBJ1-6; unclear D gene. Looked up from germline, CDR1 is SGHTA and CDR2 is FQGNSA. Trimming pared 1 base from V and 6 bases from J, leaving 16 bases between. The length of the CDR3 is 17 residues. The CDR3 DNA sequence: TGTGCCAGCAGCTTAGATTTGGTCGGGTCTCGTAATTCACCCCTCCACTTT. Translation: CASSLDLVGSRNSPLHF. Full variable domain (rest looked up from reference TRBV7-2 and TRBJ1-6): GAGVSQSPSNKVTEKGKDVELRCDPISGHTALYWYRQSLGQGLEFLIYFQGNSAPDKSGLPSDRFSAERTGGSVSTLTIQRTQQEDSAVYLCASSLDLVGSRNSPLHFGNGTRLTVT.

The gene calls are TRBV5-1 and TRBJ2-5; TRBD1 matches at 10 bases. This CDR3 has 15 amino acids. The germline CDR1 and CDR2 sequences are SGHRS and YFSETQ. Trimming at V came to 0 bases and at J to 7 bases, leaving 6 bases not matched to a gene. As DNA, the CDR3 is TGCGCCAGCAGCTTGGGACAGGGGGCGATTGCGACCCAGTACTTC. Translating it yields CASSLGQGAIATQYF. Looking up the rest from reference TRBV5-1 and TRBJ2-5 gives the full variable domain: KAGVTQTPRYLIKTRGQQVTLSCSPISGHRSVSWYQQTPGQGLQFLFEYFSETQRNKGNFPGRFSGRQFSNSRSEMNVSTLELGDSALYLCASSLGQGAIATQYFGPGTRLLVL.

The chain employs TRBV5-1 and TRBJ2-7, with 7 nucleotides matching TRBD1. This CDR3 region has 14 residues. The germline V gene has CDR1 SGHRS and CDR2 YFSETQ. V shed 0 bases and J 4 bases; nucleotides not matched to a gene: 4. The CDR3 reads CASSLEGGRYEQYF. In DNA, the CDR3 is TGCGCCAGCAGCTTGGAAGGGGGCAGGTACGAGCAGTACTTC.

This clone was seen ten or more times. This chain joins TRBV30 and TRBJ2-5; D might be TRBD1 (6 bases). The germline V gene encodes CDR1 GTSNPN and CDR2 SVGIG (reference sequence). CDR3 length: 12 residues. Between the trimmed V and J ends, which lost 3 bases and 1 base, there was a span of 6 bases. The CDR3 here is CAWSRGQETQYF. Here the CDR3 DNA reads TGTGCCTGGAGCAGGGGCCAAGAGACCCAGTACTTC. The full variable domain, with the rest looked up from reference TRBV30 and TRBJ2-5, is SQTIHQWPATLVQPVGSPLSLECTVEGTSNPNLYWYRQAAGRGLQLLFYSVGIGQISSEVPQNLSASRPQDRQFILSSKKLLLSDSGFYLCAWSRGQETQYFGPGTRLLVL.

The chain is built from TRBV19 and TRBJ2-7; 8 positions agree with TRBD1. The germline CDR1 and CDR2 sequences are LNHDA and SQIVND (reference sequence). The CDR3 loop spans 14 amino acids. Losses at the gene ends were 6 bases for V and 3 bases for J; bases not matched to a gene: 7. CDR3 bases: TGTGCCAGTAGCCACGGGACAGGCTTCTACGAGCAGTACTTC. It encodes CASSHGTGFYEQYF.

This chain connects TRBV7-2 to TRBJ2-7; D is unresolved. The V gene lost 1 base and the J gene lost 2 bases, with 9 bases spanning the gap. The germline V gene has CDR1 SGHTA and CDR2 FQGNSA. The CDR3 consists of 14 residues. The CDR3 DNA reads as TGTGCCAGCAGCTTAGTTCGCCGAGCCTACGAGCAGTACTTC. Translation gives CASSLVRRAYEQYF.